A selection of T cell receptor beta chains follows, all from one sample in a study of blood T cell repertoires in COVID-19. Profiled with immunoSEQ multiplex PCR; TCRdb holds only in-frame clones, not every one. The table includes 350,000 or so clones, roughly 86% detected once. The sequencing input was PBMCs or T cells enriched from blood (not recorded which). The receptors derive from a woman aged 30 to 39 who had been exposed to COVID-19. The conserved cysteine and the conserved F or W are not part of the CDR3 here. Each record gives: V gene, J gene, D gene, CDR3 protein. A D gene is named only where the DNA matches it firmly.

>TRBV5-4|TRBJ2-3|.
ASSLGSPTTDTQY
>TRBV3-1/TRBV3-2|TRBJ1-6|.
ASSQDPGGFFNSPLH
>TRBV7-9|TRBJ2-1|TRBD1
ASSPGQGGLNEQF
>TRBV2|TRBJ2-3|.
ASSVGARPTDTQY
>TRBV19|TRBJ1-5|TRBD1
ASSIGKQGVYQPQH
>TRBV19|TRBJ1-5|.
ASSSQVNQPQH
>TRBV13|TRBJ1-2|.
ASSSGTYGYT
>TRBV28|TRBJ2-7|.
ASSLFAGTLSYEQY
>TRBV6-5|TRBJ1-5|.
ASSYSADQPQH
>TRBV19|TRBJ1-2|.
ASSIPAGQDGYT
>TRBV20-1|TRBJ1-5|.
SASFPGGNQPQH
>TRBV5-8|TRBJ2-7|TRBD2
ASSSGLAGHYEQY
>TRBV24-1|TRBJ2-1|TRBD2
ATSDSRTSGIPSYNEQF
>TRBV7-2|TRBJ1-2|.
ASSPRPRDTKANYGYT
>TRBV30|TRBJ1-2|.
AWRLSGVNYGYT
>TRBV7-3|TRBJ2-1|.
ASSRGGESYNEQF
>TRBV7-8|TRBJ2-5|.
ASSLRAGQGGQETQY
>TRBV3-1/TRBV3-2|TRBJ1-2|TRBD1
ASSRGGQGKVRGYT
>TRBV25-1|TRBJ2-5|.
ASSGRKEREQETQY
>TRBV12-3/TRBV12-4|TRBJ1-2|TRBD1
ASSLVRGNGYT
>TRBV4-2|TRBJ1-5|TRBD1
ASSQATGTGNQPQH
>TRBV7-9|TRBJ1-6|TRBD1
ASSSTGKTYNSPLH
>TRBV19|TRBJ1-5|.
ASSIDKADYSNQPQH
>TRBV9|TRBJ1-3|.
ASNPLDSSGNTIY